What follows is one T cell receptor (beta chain) and its context. Its antigen remains undetermined. No much larger clone is present one base from it, and per-base qualities are unavailable. These data belong to a study of blood T cell repertoires in COVID-19 (dated by TCRdb to the early 2020s). Regarding the study in general: Collaborator samples came from the United States, Italy and Spain and covered acute and convalescent phases of COVID-19. The prospective study material was composed of cDNA or gDNA derived from T cells, B-cell-depleted T cells, or PBMCs. The dataset comprised deeply sampled blood TCRbeta repertoires from subjects exposed to, actively infected with, or recovered from COVID-19. The repertoires were made available in a free public database intended to serve as a resource for research on the immune response to SARS-CoV-2. The samples were drawn from two sources: the first 160 participants of the ongoing ImmuneRACE study, and over 950 subjects contributed by 6 global collaborators. A de-identified subject ID, COVID-19 status, age in years and sex were almost always included in the sample metadata. Where available, HLA class I and class II types were obtained from metadata supplied by the sample provider rather than from assay-based typing. The full study reports these points: The quantity of clinical and demographic metadata differed by source and by participant and was supplied without curation.

TCRbeta CDR3 regions were amplified from genomic DNA by means of the immunoSEQ Assay, a bias-controlled multiplex PCR. As for the original processing: The number of nucleated cells in each sample was estimated from the amplification of reference gene primers within the assay. Sequence reads were collapsed and filtered to measure the absolute abundance of every unique TCRbeta CDR3 rearrangement. For each sample, productive Simpson clonality was calculated as the square root of Simpson's diversity index across productive rearrangements. TCRdb carries this immuneACCESS record with in-frame sequences only. Its versions omit some clonotypes, under half of them owing to an unresolved V gene in the studies checked, with the rest unexplained. The D gene and trimming were derived from the DNA, and the V and J assignments and clone size from that table. The sample data list tens of thousands of clones, and roughly 72% of these were observed just once. Roughly 24% of the sample is held by the ten biggest clonotypes.

Each collaborating institution followed its own protocols to collect whole blood in K2EDTA tubes. For TCRbeta analysis, collaborator samples were shipped as frozen whole blood, as isolated PBMCs, or as DNA extracted from either sample type. According to the germline V gene, CDR1 reads SGHTA and CDR2 reads FQGNSA. The CDR3, from cysteine to phenylalanine, totals 14 residues. Just CDR3 DNA is preserved here, 42 bases in frame from base 1. Cut back by 5 bases and 4 bases, the V and J ends lie 13 bases apart. The receptor was derived from an older woman in a cohort sampled during active or convalescent COVID-19. The sample taken for sequencing was peripheral blood. Recombination connected TRBV7-2 to TRBJ2-3; a tentative D call is TRBD1 (6 bases match). The sequenced DNA is TGTGCCAGCAGCCTAAAACAGGGAGCAGATACGCAGTATTTT. Translated, it gives CASSLKQGADTQYF.